This TCR beta chain was sequenced in a study of blood T cell repertoires in COVID-19 (dated by TCRdb to about 2020). About the full investigation: Collaborator samples came from the United States, Italy and Spain and covered acute and convalescent phases of COVID-19. The material from the prospective study consisted of cDNA or gDNA derived from T cells, B-cell-depleted T cells, or PBMCs. Deeply sampled blood TCRbeta repertoires from subjects exposed to, actively infected with, or recovered from COVID-19 were included in the dataset. The repertoires were released in a freely available public database intended as a resource for research on the immune response to SARS-CoV-2. The samples were drawn from two sources: the first 160 participants of the ongoing ImmuneRACE study, and over 1,000 subjects contributed by 6 global collaborators. Nearly every sample came with metadata listing a de-identified subject ID, COVID-19 status, age in years and sex. HLA class I and class II types, where available, came from metadata supplied by the sample provider rather than from assay-based typing.

Participants in the prospective study were enrolled through a virtual design, were aged roughly 18 to 100 years, and lived in roughly 26 United States geographic areas. In the prospective study, participants were assigned to cohorts based on the clinical history participants reported in a screening survey and a study questionnaire. In the prospective study, mobile phlebotomists collected whole blood, serum and a nasopharyngeal or oropharyngeal swab from each participant. Additional blood draws and questionnaires over a 2-month period could optionally be provided by prospective study participants. Before DNA extraction, prospective study blood samples were shipped either frozen or at room temperature. As to this clone: Its antigen is not yet known. The input lacks base qualities; no much larger clone sits a single base away.

TCRbeta CDR3 regions were amplified from genomic DNA using the immunoSEQ Assay, a bias-controlled multiplex PCR. The authors' pipeline ran thus. Nucleated cell counts per sample were estimated from amplification of reference gene primers within the assay. Sequence reads were collapsed and filtered to measure the absolute abundance of every unique TCRbeta CDR3 rearrangement. For each sample, productive Simpson clonality was calculated as the square root of Simpson's diversity index across productive rearrangements. TCRdb obtained this table from immuneACCESS and retained in-frame rearrangements with V and J assigned. These tables miss some clones; where compared with another copy, unresolved V genes account for less than half of the shortfall, and the remainder is unexplained. V and J calls and clone size are given by that table; D and trimming were obtained from the DNA. Present in this sample are a few hundred thousand clones, approximately 80% of which were seen just once. 6.5% to 8.5% of the sample lies in the top ten.

V is shortened by 7 bases, J by 5 bases, and the region joining them spans 17 bases. The germline V gene gives CDR1 as SNHLY and CDR2 as FYNNEI. Including the terminal cysteine and phenylalanine, the CDR3 comprises 14 residues. Only the CDR3 portion is preserved as DNA: 42 bases, with reading frame beginning at the first base. What the authors observed across the whole study: How much clinical and demographic metadata was included differed by source and by participant, and the metadata was provided uncurated.

The rearrangement joined TRBV2 to TRBJ1-1; the D gene is possibly TRBD1, with 6 bases matching. The sample comprised PBMCs or T cells enriched from blood (not recorded which). This receptor was taken from a woman between 35 and 50 years old with acute COVID-19. CDR3 region: CASTMRGGGTEAFF. The base sequence is TGTGCCAGCACCATGAGAGGGGGAGGGACTGAAGCTTTCTTT.